These 21 T cell receptor beta chains were sequenced from one sample in a study of cytomegalovirus exposure and HLA in healthy donors. The assay was immunoSEQ multiplex PCR, and TCRdb's table has in-frame clones only and misses some. The sample carries around 140,000 clones, 75% to 90% recorded once. The sample taken for sequencing was PBMCs. All receptors derive from a woman aged 18 to 35 in good health and CMV-seronegative.

Written as DNA, the CDR3 is TGTGCCAGCAGCCAAGAGTCCGGGGGCTCCTACAATGAGCAGTTCTTC. This translates into CASSQESGGSYNEQFF. The V and J genes are TRBV4-2 and TRBJ2-1; perhaps TRBD2 as D (6 bases). CDR1 is LGHNA, CDR2 YNFKEQ, per germline. The CDR3 contains 16 residues. V was trimmed by 0 bases and J by 0 bases, leaving 9 bases between them.

The chain is built from TRBV5-1 and TRBJ2-1; 9 nucleotides agree with TRBD1. V trimming: 3 bases; J trimming: 8 bases; junction bases outside the gene matches: 12. Germline V gene sequence: CDR1 SGHRS, CDR2 YFSETQ. The CDR3 is made up of 16 amino acids. This CDR3 is CASSSGTGNLVDEQFF. The CDR3 coding sequence is TGCGCCAGCAGCTCCGGGACAGGGAATCTTGTGGATGAGCAGTTCTTC.

This chain connects TRBV6-4 to TRBJ2-1; 7 nucleotides match TRBD1. The germline CDR1 and CDR2 sequences are MRHNA and SNTAGT. The CDR3 has 13 amino acids. After removal of 6 bases from V and 5 bases from J, the junction contained 4 bases not matched to a gene. The CDR3 nucleotides are TGTGCCAGCAGCCGAGGGACAGACAATGAGCAGTTCTTC. Its translation is CASSRGTDNEQFF.

This clone was recorded a few times. V gene TRBV9 combines with J gene TRBJ2-5, with TRBD2 as a possible D gene (6 bases). There are 15 residues in the CDR3. Germline lookup yields CDR1 SGDLS and CDR2 YYNGEE. The germline V and J ends were trimmed by 0 bases and 5 bases, with 14 bases remaining between them. The CDR3 sequence: CASSVAPGGRETQYF. The CDR3 bases are TGTGCCAGCAGCGTAGCTCCTGGAGGGAGGGAGACCCAGTACTTC.

The chain recombines TRBV4-2 with TRBJ2-1, with D possibly matching TRBD1 (5 bases). The CDR3 is 13 residues long. Germline loops: CDR1 LGHNA, CDR2 YNFKEQ. Trimming removed 1 base from V and 10 bases from J, with 11 bases in between. The CDR3 sequence is CASSQGQAGEQFF. The CDR3 DNA sequence: TGTGCCAGCAGCCAAGGGCAGGCAGGGGAGCAGTTCTTC.

The chain has TRBV12-5 and TRBJ1-2; D is unclear. V was pared by 1 base and J by 4 bases, with 7 bases between. The CDR3 is 13 amino acids. CDR1 and CDR2 from the germline V gene are LGHNT and FRNRAP. The DNA for the CDR3 is TGTGCTAGTGGTTTGGCCGGGATCTATGGCTACACCTTC. Translated, it gives CASGLAGIYGYTF.

This chain uses TRBV5-1 with TRBJ2-7; 8 positions agree with TRBD1. The germline CDR1 and CDR2 sequences are SGHRS and YFSETQ. The CDR3 is 13 amino acids. V shed 4 bases and J 7 bases; nucleotides not matched to a gene: 7. CDR3 in amino acids: CASSSQGADEQYF. The CDR3, as DNA: TGCGCCAGCAGCAGTCAGGGGGCCGATGAGCAGTACTTC.

CDR3 region: CASSYYLGGDGETQYF. The CDR3 region has the DNA TGTGCCAGCAGCTACTACCTGGGGGGTGATGGAGAGACCCAGTACTTC. J is TRBJ2-5 and V is TRBV5-8; perhaps TRBD2 as D (6 bases). CDR1 is SGHTS, CDR2 YDEGEE, per germline. Trimming stripped 3 bases from V and 4 bases from J, with 19 bases between. The CDR3 spans 16 residues.

The genes are TRBV11-2 and TRBJ1-2; 7 nucleotides agree with TRBD1. The V segment lost 1 base and the J segment 7 bases; nucleotides outside the gene matches: 9. CDR3 length equals 15 residues. Germline lookup yields CDR1 SGHAT and CDR2 FQNNGV. CDR3 residues: CASSLVWHRGVGYTF. The CDR3 nucleotides read TGTGCCAGCAGCTTAGTCTGGCACAGGGGCGTTGGCTACACCTTC. Full variable domain (remainder filled in from reference TRBV11-2 and TRBJ1-2): EAGVAQSPRYKIIEKRQSVAFWCNPISGHATLYWYQQILGQGPKLLIQFQNNGVVDDSQLPKDRFSAERLKGVDSTLKIQPAKLEDSAVYLCASSLVWHRGVGYTFGSGTRLTVV.

The rearrangement uses TRBV12-5 and TRBJ1-5, with 7 positions matching TRBD1. V lost 3 bases, J lost 0 bases, and 5 bases stayed unmatched. Per germline, CDR1 LGHNT and CDR2 FRNRAP. The CDR3 is 16 residues long. CDR3 region: CASGFGTEYSNQPQHF. The DNA of the CDR3 is TGTGCTAGTGGTTTCGGGACAGAGTATAGCAATCAGCCCCAGCATTTT.

This clone was observed a handful of times. The J gene is TRBJ1-2, the V gene TRBV6-5; possible D gene TRBD1, 5 bases. V lost 2 bases to trimming and J lost 8 bases, with 21 bases between them. Germline V CDR1 and CDR2: MNHEY, SVGAGI. The CDR3 loop spans 16 amino acids. CDR3 nucleotide sequence: TGTGCCAGCAGTTACGGGGAGGGGACCCTCGGGGGGGGCTACACCTTC. Encoded protein: CASSYGEGTLGGGYTF.

The rearrangement joins TRBV27 to TRBJ1-1; 11 bases agree with TRBD1. CDR1 and CDR2 from the germline V gene are MNHEY and SMNVEV (reference sequence). The CDR3 is made up of 13 amino acids. The V segment lost 6 bases and the J segment 11 bases; nucleotides outside the gene matches: 8. Written as DNA, the CDR3 is TGTGCCAGCAGCGTTGGACAGGGGGCGTCGGCTTTCTTT. Residues: CASSVGQGASAFF.

The chain links TRBV18 to TRBJ1-6, with D possibly being TRBD1 (6 bases). Germline V gene sequence: CDR1 KGHSH, CDR2 LQKENI. Trimming removed 6 bases from V and 7 bases from J, with 16 bases in between. The CDR3 is made up of 15 amino acids. The CDR3, as DNA: TGTGCCAGCTCCCCCAGACAGGCTAACAATTCACCCCTCCACTTT. Translation gives CASSPRQANNSPLHF.

This sequence joins TRBV10-2 and TRBJ2-5, with TRBD2 matching over 12 bases. This CDR3 contains 17 residues. The J segment lost 5 bases and the V segment lost 7 bases, leaving 14 bases of the junction unmatched. CDR1 and CDR2 from the germline V gene are WSHSY and SAAADI. The chain's CDR3 is CASTSSGGVTRWETQYF. CDR3 sequence (DNA): TGCGCCAGCACCTCTAGCGGGGGGGTCACCCGATGGGAGACCCAGTACTTC.

V gene TRBV6-5 combines with J gene TRBJ2-7; the match to TRBD1 covers 8 bases. This CDR3 region has 16 residues. The J segment lost 0 bases and the V segment lost 1 base, leaving 5 bases of the junction unmatched. Germline CDR1 MNHEY, CDR2 SVGAGI. The CDR3 DNA reads as TGTGCCAGCAGTTACTACTCCGGACAGGGCTCCTACGAGCAGTACTTC. Residues: CASSYYSGQGSYEQYF.

The chain uses TRBV6-5 and TRBJ1-1; D may be TRBD1 (5 bases). Trimming pared 1 base from V and 10 bases from J, leaving 7 bases between. Germline CDR1 is MNHEY and CDR2 is SVGAGI. The CDR3 is 11 amino acids. The DNA of the CDR3 is TGTGCCAGCAGTTACTGGGGACTAGCTTTCTTT. Protein sequence: CASSYWGLAFF.

V and J are TRBV6-5 and TRBJ2-1; 9 bases match TRBD2. V shed 0 bases, J shed 5 bases, and the junction held 5 bases outside the gene matches. CDR1 MNHEY and CDR2 SVGAGI come from the germline V gene. The CDR3 covers 16 residues. In DNA, the CDR3 is TGTGCCAGCAGTTACTCAGCGGGGGGCCGCGACAATGAGCAGTTCTTC. Translated: CASSYSAGGRDNEQFF.

Only one count was recorded for this clone. The V gene is TRBV7-8, the J gene TRBJ2-3, with 7 bases that match TRBD2. V gave up 5 bases and J gave up 3 bases; unmatched junction bases: 2. The CDR3 consists of 13 residues. Germline lookup yields CDR1 SGHVS and CDR2 FQNEAQ. CDR3 in amino acids: CASSRGVTDTQYF. CDR3 bases: TGTGCCAGCAGCCGGGGGGTAACAGATACGCAGTATTTT.

The genes are TRBV23-1 and TRBJ2-6; 7 bases map to TRBD1. TRBV23-1 has ORF status, its function being uncertain. This CDR3 is 15 amino acids long. The trim removed 6 bases at V and 2 bases at J, leaving 4 bases unmatched. The CDR3 sequence: CASRGQLAGANVLTF. CDR3 bases: TGCGCCAGCAGGGGACAGTTGGCTGGGGCCAACGTCCTGACTTTC.

The rearrangement joins TRBV7-3 to TRBJ1-5, with TRBD1 as a possible D gene (5 bases). Germline CDR1 and CDR2: SGHTA and FQGTGA. V lost 1 base to trimming and J lost 7 bases, with 8 bases between them. The CDR3 has 13 residues. The DNA for the CDR3 is TGTGCCAGCAGCTTAAGGGCAGGGCAGCCCCAGCATTTT. Protein sequence: CASSLRAGQPQHF.

The CDR3 DNA reads as TGCGCCAGCAGCGAACAGGGAGATACTGAAGCTTTCTTT. Residues: CASSEQGDTEAFF. The chain has TRBV5-1 and TRBJ1-1, with D maybe TRBD1 (6 bases). Germline V gene data show CDR1 as SGHRS and CDR2 as YFSETQ. The CDR3 loop spans 13 amino acids. The V end was cut by 4 bases, the J end by 5 bases, with 12 bases between.